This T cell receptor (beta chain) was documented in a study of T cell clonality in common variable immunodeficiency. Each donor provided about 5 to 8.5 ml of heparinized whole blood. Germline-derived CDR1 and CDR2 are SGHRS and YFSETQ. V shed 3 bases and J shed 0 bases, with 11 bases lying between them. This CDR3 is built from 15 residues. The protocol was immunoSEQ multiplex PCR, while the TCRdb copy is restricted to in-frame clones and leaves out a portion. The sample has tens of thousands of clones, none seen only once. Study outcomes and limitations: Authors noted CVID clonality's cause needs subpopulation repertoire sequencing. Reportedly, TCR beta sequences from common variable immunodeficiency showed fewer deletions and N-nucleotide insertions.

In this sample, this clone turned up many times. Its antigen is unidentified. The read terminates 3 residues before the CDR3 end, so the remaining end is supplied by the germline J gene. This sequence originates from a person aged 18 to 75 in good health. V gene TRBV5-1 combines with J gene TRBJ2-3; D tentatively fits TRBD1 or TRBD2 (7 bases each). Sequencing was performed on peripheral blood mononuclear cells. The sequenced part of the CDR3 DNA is TGCGCCAGCAGCTCAGCGGGACAGAGCACAGATACG. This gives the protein CASSSAGQSTDT. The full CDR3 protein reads CASSSAGQSTDTQYF.